The T cell receptor beta chain under discussion was sequenced for a study of blood T cell repertoires in COVID-19. The repertoire was sequenced with immunoSEQ multiplex PCR; TCRdb's copy has only in-frame clones and lacks some. The table shows tens of thousands of clones, with about 83% occurring only once. The TCR was taken from a woman aged 55-75 years with acute or convalescent COVID-19. The sample comprised peripheral blood.

This CDR3 reads CASSQEGGSYNEQFF. CDR3 nucleotide sequence: TGTGCCAGCAGCCAAGAGGGGGGCTCCTACAATGAGCAGTTCTTC. V gene TRBV3-1 (or the pseudogene TRBV3-2) combines with J gene TRBJ2-1, with D tentatively TRBD2 (6 bases). CDR1 is LGHDT, CDR2 YNNKEL, per germline (reference sequence). There are 15 residues in the CDR3. Deletions cut 0 bases from V and 0 bases from J, with 6 bases between.